This note documents a single TCR beta chain sequence. This clone was observed a few times. Its antigen remains undetermined. Per-base quality was not reported, and no clone a single base away is much larger than it. The data were obtained in a study of a mutant IDH1 vaccine in newly diagnosed glioma (dated by TCRdb to about 2021). About the investigation overall: Patients received eight vaccinations in weeks 1, 3, 5, 7, 11, 15, 19 and 23, corresponding to visits V03 through V10. Vaccination began 4-6 weeks after radiotherapy alone, or alongside temozolomide cycles in the chemotherapy-containing groups. Of the 25 to 35 patients who were treated, about 62% were male and approximately 38% were female, and the mean age was roughly 40 years. Prior to enrollment, patients had been given standard therapy consisting of radiotherapy alone, temozolomide alone, or radiochemotherapy with temozolomide, with the combination given to most patients. Peripheral blood was collected at six visits: V03 (baseline), V05, V07, V10, V12 and V13. Longitudinal TCRB deep sequencing was done for 25 treated patients, wherever samples were available for exploratory analyses. Overall results and qualifications from the work: No apparent relationship was observed between pseudoprogression and alterations in the top peripheral T cell clonotypes detected by TCRB sequencing. Availability determined which PBMC samples were chosen for TCRB deep sequencing. The authors noted that analyses of patient blood samples could not be reproduced because of sample limitations. Immune responses induced by the vaccine were seen in approximately 92% of patients across multiple MHC alleles.

Interpreted using the paper, the time point label stands for: week 11, during vaccination. A 20-mer mutant IDH1 peptide at 300 micrograms in Montanide made up each vaccine dose, which was injected subcutaneously together with topical imiquimod. Donors had newly diagnosed WHO grade 3 or 4 IDH1-mutant astrocytomas with loss of nuclear ATRX. The samples were drawn from NOA16, a multicentre, single-arm, open-label phase I trial in Germany that tested a mutant IDH1 peptide vaccine in humans for the first time. The DNeasy Blood and Tissue Kit was used to extract genomic DNA from EDTA blood for TCRB sequencing. CDR1 and CDR2, per the germline V gene, are KGHSH and LQKENI. V loses 5 bases, J loses 0 bases, and the germline ends lie 13 bases apart. The CDR3 runs 15 amino acids, cysteine and phenylalanine included. CDR3 DNA is the only sequence kept; it has 45 bases, read in frame from the first base. Libraries came from the immunoSEQ multiplex PCR assay. Rearranged TCR beta chain sequences were amplified using the hsTCRB Kit according to the manufacturer's protocol. TCRB libraries were sequenced on an Illumina MiSeq. Under the source paper's analysis protocol: The proprietary platform of the kit vendor was used for demultiplexing, trimming and gene mapping. TCRdb obtained this table from immuneACCESS and retained in-frame rearrangements with V and J assigned. These tables miss some clones; where compared with another copy, unresolved V genes account for less than half of the shortfall, and the remainder is unexplained. V and J calls and clone size are given by that table; D and trimming were obtained from the DNA. This sample lists roughly 70,000 clones; about 81% were detected once. About 9% of the sample is held by the ten biggest clonotypes.

Recombination joined TRBV18 with TRBJ1-1, and TRBD1 may be the D gene, going by 6 matching bases. The sequence came from a woman aged 50 to 65 with glioma. This material consisted of PBMCs, taken from a glioma patient whose treatment included an IDH1 peptide vaccine. The DNA reads as follows: TGTGCCAGCTCAGGGGGCGAGGGATTGAACACTGAAGCTTTCTTT. It encodes CASSGGEGLNTEAFF.